These T cell receptor beta chains were read from a single sample in a study of blood T cell repertoires in COVID-19. TCRdb's copy holds only in-frame clones and misses some; the assay was immunoSEQ multiplex PCR. This table has roughly 73,000 clones, over 75% appearing once. Sequencing used peripheral blood. Every receptor here comes from a man in his 70s with active or convalescent COVID-19. The CDR3 runs from the conserved cysteine through the conserved F or W. The order of the fields is CDR3 protein, CDR3 DNA, D gene, V gene, J gene, clone size. A D gene is named only where the DNA matches it firmly. The size of a clone is reported for some rows only, either as once, few or many, or as a class for expanded clones.

CAWSLGFEQYF,TGTGCCTGGAGTCTAGGATTCGAGCAGTACTTC,-,TRBV30,TRBJ2-7,-
CASSFLQVASGNEQFF,TGTGCCAGCAGTTTTCTGCAGGTAGCGTCCGGCAATGAGCAGTTCTTC,-,TRBV5-4,TRBJ2-1,-
CASSPDREPYEQYF,TGTGCCAGCTCACCAGACAGGGAGCCCTACGAGCAGTACTTC,TRBD1,TRBV18,TRBJ2-7,-
CAWDQGTGVKHEQFF,TGTGCCTGGGACCAAGGGACAGGGGTAAAACATGAGCAGTTCTTC,TRBD1,TRBV30,TRBJ2-1,few
CASSHSQGQYEQYF,TGTGCCAGCAGCCATTCACAGGGGCAGTACGAGCAGTACTTC,TRBD1,TRBV5-4,TRBJ2-7,-
CASTVQHLHTDTQYF,TGTGCCAGCACCGTGCAACACCTGCACACAGATACGCAGTATTTT,-,TRBV9,TRBJ2-3,-
CAWSHLTGTSTDTQYF,TGTGCCTGGAGTCACCTGACAGGTACTAGCACAGATACGCAGTATTTT,-,TRBV30,TRBJ2-3,-
CASSESGSGNQPQHF,TGTGCCAGCAGTGAATCGGGAAGCGGCAATCAGCCCCAGCATTTT,-,TRBV25-1,TRBJ1-5,-
CASTPDRGLYGYTF,TGTGCCAGTACCCCGGACAGGGGGCTCTATGGCTACACCTTC,TRBD1,TRBV19,TRBJ1-2,-
CSASPGYSNQPQHF,TGCAGTGCTAGTCCAGGGTATAGCAATCAGCCCCAGCATTTT,-,TRBV20-1,TRBJ1-5,-
CASSLRQGWTEAFF,TGTGCCAGCAGCTTGAGGCAGGGTTGGACTGAAGCTTTCTTT,-,TRBV5-4,TRBJ1-1,-
CASSFTVTQYF,TGTGCCAGCAGTTTCACGGTTACGCAGTATTTT,-,TRBV28,TRBJ2-3,-
CAWSALRSGANVLTF,TGTGCCTGGAGCGCGTTGAGGTCTGGGGCCAACGTCCTGACTTTC,-,TRBV30,TRBJ2-6,-
CASSVVPGQGNNQPQHF,TGTGCCAGCAGTGTCGTCCCGGGACAGGGGAACAATCAGCCCCAGCATTTT,TRBD1,TRBV6-1,TRBJ1-5,-
CASSSRLAGGPDTGELFF,TGCGCCAGCAGCTCGCGACTAGCGGGAGGGCCCGACACCGGGGAGCTGTTTTTT,TRBD2,TRBV4-1,TRBJ2-2,-
CASSQGQDYSNQPQHF,TGTGCCAGCAGCCAAGGGCAAGACTATAGCAATCAGCCCCAGCATTTT,-,TRBV4-2,TRBJ1-5,-
CASSILTGASGELFF,TGCGCCAGCAGCATCCTGACAGGGGCGTCCGGGGAGCTGTTTTTT,TRBD1,TRBV5-1,TRBJ2-2,-
CASSLGGTGSYEQYF,TGTGCCAGCAGCTTAGGGGGGACAGGGAGTTACGAGCAGTACTTC,TRBD1,TRBV7-8,TRBJ2-7,-
CASRTGTVLAKNIQYF,TGCGCCAGCAGGACAGGGACCGTACTAGCCAAAAACATTCAGTACTTC,TRBD1,TRBV10-2,TRBJ2-4,few
CASSLSPPASGVLSAEQYF,TGTGCCAGCAGCTTGAGTCCCCCCGCTAGCGGGGTCCTCTCAGCCGAGCAGTACTTC,TRBD2,TRBV7-2,TRBJ2-7,-
CASSYSSGGQETQYF,TGTGCCAGCAGTTACTCGTCGGGGGGGCAGGAGACCCAGTACTTC,TRBD2,TRBV6-5,TRBJ2-5,-
CASSQQGWAEAFF,TGTGCCAGCTCTCAACAGGGGTGGGCTGAAGCTTTCTTT,TRBD1,TRBV2,TRBJ1-1,-
CATSRAQGAGNTIYF,TGTGCCACCAGCAGGGCACAGGGGGCGGGAAACACCATATATTTT,TRBD1,TRBV15,TRBJ1-3,-
CASRYSFAGGPNEQFF,TGTGCCAGCAGATATTCCTTTGCGGGAGGGCCAAATGAGCAGTTCTTC,TRBD2,TRBV5-4,TRBJ2-1,-
CASSYRHGTQYF,TGTGCCAGCAGTTACCGACACGGTACGCAGTATTTT,-,TRBV11-2,TRBJ2-3,-
CASSLSNRVPNYGYTF,TGTGCCAGCAGCTTGTCGAACAGGGTTCCTAACTATGGCTACACCTTC,-,TRBV5-5,TRBJ1-2,-
CASSGTGMLTNGYTF,TGTGCCAGCAGTGGAACAGGGATGCTGACGAATGGCTACACCTTC,-,TRBV6-6,TRBJ1-2,few
CATSGGQGQNTGELFF,TGTGCCACCAGTGGGGGGCAGGGGCAAAACACCGGGGAGCTGTTTTTT,-,TRBV24-1,TRBJ2-2,-
CASSSSGGVTGELFF,TGTGCCAGCAGTTCCAGCGGGGGGGTCACCGGGGAGCTGTTTTTT,TRBD2,TRBV6-2/TRBV6-3,TRBJ2-2,-
CATSDVSRTSGIETQYF,TGTGCCACCAGTGACGTAAGCCGGACTAGCGGGATAGAGACCCAGTACTTC,TRBD2,TRBV24-1,TRBJ2-5,-
CASNPFYRRNTEAFF,TGTGCCAGCAACCCCTTTTACAGGAGGAACACTGAAGCTTTCTTT,-,TRBV6-5,TRBJ1-1,-
CASSPRNGELFF,TGTGCCAGCAGCCCGAGGAACGGGGAGCTGTTTTTT,-,TRBV3-1/TRBV3-2,TRBJ2-2,-
CASSVRDRGRSQTGELFF,TGTGCCAGCAGTGTCCGGGACAGGGGGCGCAGTCAGACCGGGGAGCTGTTTTTT,TRBD1,TRBV2,TRBJ2-2,-
CASSFGPAAYEQYF,TGTGCCAGCAGCTTTGGCCCCGCGGCCTACGAGCAGTACTTC,-,TRBV5-8,TRBJ2-7,-
CASRKITQNTEAFF,TGTGCCAGCAGGAAGATTACACAGAACACTGAAGCTTTCTTT,-,TRBV27,TRBJ1-1,once
CASTPGDTQYF,TGTGCCAGCACCCCGGGGGATACGCAGTATTTT,-,TRBV11-2,TRBJ2-3,-
CASSEAGTFTDTQYF,TGTGCCAGCAGTGAAGCCGGGACTTTCACAGATACGCAGTATTTT,-,TRBV2,TRBJ2-3,-
CASSLKAGQSGGSYGYTF,TGCGCCAGCAGCTTGAAAGCTGGGCAGTCAGGTGGTAGCTATGGCTACACCTTC,-,TRBV5-1,TRBJ1-2,-
CASSHQSTGRDSTDTQYF,TGCGCCAGCAGCCATCAATCAACCGGGCGGGATTCAACAGATACGCAGTATTTT,-,TRBV4-1,TRBJ2-3,-
CASSLFLVSQQETQYF,TGTGCCAGTAGTTTATTCCTGGTTAGCCAACAAGAGACCCAGTACTTC,-,TRBV19,TRBJ2-5,-
CASSQDPTIPQYF,TGTGCCAGCAGCCAAGATCCGACTATTCCCCAGTACTTC,-,TRBV14,TRBJ2-5,-
CASSLLGGPNYNEQFF,TGTGCCAGCAGCTTGCTCGGGGGGCCAAATTACAATGAGCAGTTCTTC,-,TRBV5-4,TRBJ2-1,once
CASSLEGATDTQYF,TGTGCCAGCAGCTTGGAGGGGGCCACAGATACGCAGTATTTT,-,TRBV11-3,TRBJ2-3,-
CASSAPLANYGYTF,TGTGCCAGCAGTGCACCCCTAGCTAACTATGGCTACACCTTC,-,TRBV2,TRBJ1-2,-
CASSPDRGSYEQYF,TGTGCCAGCTCACCGGATAGGGGGTCCTACGAGCAGTACTTC,-,TRBV18,TRBJ2-7,-
CASSAGQGANEQFF,TGTGCCAGCTCAGCTGGACAGGGGGCGAATGAGCAGTTCTTC,TRBD1,TRBV18,TRBJ2-1,-
CASRREIDTGELFF,TGTGCCAGCAGGAGGGAGATAGACACCGGGGAGCTGTTTTTT,-,TRBV6-4,TRBJ2-2,-
CASSEVAGVYYQPQHF,TGTGCCAGCAGTGAAGTGGCAGGGGTATACTATCAGCCCCAGCATTTT,-,TRBV6-4,TRBJ1-5,-
CASSILAGAREQYF,TGTGCCAGCAGTATTCTAGCGGGAGCTAGAGAGCAGTACTTC,TRBD2,TRBV27,TRBJ2-7,-
CASNLLRDTQYF,TGTGCCAGCAACCTACTTCGAGATACGCAGTATTTT,-,TRBV6-5,TRBJ2-3,-
CSVGGGRGYEQYF,TGCAGCGTTGGAGGAGGCAGGGGGTACGAGCAGTACTTC,TRBD1,TRBV29-1,TRBJ2-7,-
CASSSNRGTYEQYF,TGTGCCAGCAGCTCGAACAGGGGTACCTACGAGCAGTACTTC,TRBD1,TRBV7-8,TRBJ2-7,once
CASSDRDRGGYTF,TGTGCCAGCAGTGATCGGGACAGGGGGGGCTACACCTTC,TRBD1,TRBV6-1,TRBJ1-2,once
CASSQAALDRGSVAFF,TGTGCCAGCAGCCAAGCCGCCCTCGACAGGGGCTCCGTGGCTTTCTTT,TRBD1,TRBV3-1/TRBV3-2,TRBJ1-1,once
CAWSGETGGRNTEAFF,TGTGCCTGGAGTGGAGAGACAGGGGGCCGGAACACTGAAGCTTTCTTT,TRBD1,TRBV30,TRBJ1-1,-